This T cell receptor (beta chain) is drawn from a study of long-term antiretroviral therapy in people with HIV. The samples, holding 1-10 million cryopreserved PBMC, were thawed before DNA extraction was carried out. Researchers report immunoSEQ v3.0 was run at survey level. Measured with immunoSEQ multiplex PCR; TCRdb has only the in-frame clones, and not every one. The sample includes some 25,000 clones, about 86% seen only once; the top ten take around a sixth. Worth noting for this clone: Its antigen is undetermined.

Study results and caveats: Absence of data on ART adherence, viral resistance or therapy changes was noted. Dominating the repertoire at all time points were the clones that expanded before ART. Diversity went up after ART and still fell short of transplant donor controls.

There are 15 residues in the CDR3. Germline V CDR1 and CDR2: SGHAT, FQNNGV. Trimming cost V 5 bases and J 5 bases, with 18 bases left between them. The TCR comes from a man between 45 and 60 years old with HIV. The J gene is TRBJ1-1, the V gene TRBV11-2; D unclear. The source was unsorted PBMCs, collected 1.2 years after starting antiretroviral therapy. Here the CDR3 reads CASSPASARDTEAFF. The DNA of the CDR3 is TGTGCCAGCAGCCCTGCCTCGGCCCGCGATACTGAAGCTTTCTTT.